This TCR beta chain was sequenced for a study of regulatory T cells in long-lasting Graves disease. The table lists this clonotype with many counts. Arm-PCR with iRepertoire HTBI primers amplified the CDR3 regions for these TCR beta libraries. One entry per CDR3 protein results from TCRdb running MiXCR on the multiplex PCR reads. The sample lists 300,000 to 400,000 distinct CDR3 sequences, 16% seen once, with roughly 27% in the top ten. J was trimmed by 6 bases and V by 2 bases; bases with no gene match: 8. There are 15 residues in the CDR3. The germline V gene encodes CDR1 DFQATT and CDR2 SNEGSKA (reference sequence). The sample's time point: newly diagnosed GD, antithyroid drugs for less than 3 months. PBMC-derived RNA was used for the TCR library. The sample was also linked to a second study, of T cells in Graves' hyperthyroidism and ophthalmopathy.

The clonotype was recovered from a middle-aged man with Graves disease. The rearrangement joins TRBV20-1 to TRBJ1-5; TRBD1 matches at 9 bases. The sequences come from peripheral blood mononuclear cells (PBMCs), collected at new diagnosis, from a patient treated with antithyroid drugs. This CDR3 reads CSARRQQGASQPQHF. The CDR3 nucleotides are TGCAGTGCTAGAAGACAACAGGGGGCGAGTCAGCCCCAGCATTTT.